This TCR beta chain is drawn from a study of a mutant IDH1 vaccine in newly diagnosed glioma. Looking at the study overall: Initiation of the vaccine course occurred 4-6 weeks after radiotherapy alone, or alongside temozolomide cycles. There were approximately 62% males and roughly 38% females among treated patients, whose mean age was about 40 years.

The time point: week 47, end of study. In the vaccine, a single dose held 300 ug of the mutant IDH1 20-mer peptide, along with topical imiquimod. Astrocytomas found in donors were new, WHO grade 3 or 4, IDH1-mutant and ATRX-lost. Trimming stripped 3 bases from V and 8 bases from J, with 5 bases between. The CDR3 length is 10 residues. Looked up from germline, CDR1 is SGDLS and CDR2 is YYNGEE. Overall study findings and caveats: The vaccine induced immune responses, and these occurred in 80% to 95% of patients.

A word on this clone: Its matching antigen is unknown.

Sequenced by immunoSEQ multiplex PCR; TCRdb stores in-frame clones only, minus some. The sample has about 94,000 clones, over 85% seen once. The chain combines TRBV9 with TRBJ1-2; no clear D gene. This sample comprised PBMCs, obtained from a glioma patient whose treatment included an IDH1 peptide vaccine. The TCR comes from a woman in her forties or fifties with glioma. CDR3 nucleotides: TGTGCCAGCAGCGGCCCGGGCTACACCTTC. This codes for CASSGPGYTF.